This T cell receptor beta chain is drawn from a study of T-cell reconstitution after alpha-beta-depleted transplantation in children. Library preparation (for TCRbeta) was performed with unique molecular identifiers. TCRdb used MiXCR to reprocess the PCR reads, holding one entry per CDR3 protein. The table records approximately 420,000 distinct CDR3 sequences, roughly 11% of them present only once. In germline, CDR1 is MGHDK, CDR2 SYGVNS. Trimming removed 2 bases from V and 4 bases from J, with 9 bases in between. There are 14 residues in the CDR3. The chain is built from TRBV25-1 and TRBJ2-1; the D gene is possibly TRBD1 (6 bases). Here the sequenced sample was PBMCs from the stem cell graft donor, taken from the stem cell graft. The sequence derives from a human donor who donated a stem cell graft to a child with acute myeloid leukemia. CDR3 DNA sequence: TGTGCCAGCAGTGAACCGGGACATTACAATGAGCAGTTCTTC. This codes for CASSEPGHYNEQFF.